The 5 T cell receptor beta chains below were found in one sample sequenced in a study of shared clonotypes between healthy human individuals. Profiled with immunoSEQ multiplex PCR; TCRdb holds only in-frame clones, not every one. The sample carries around 1.1 million clones, 60% to 80% recorded once. The sequencing sample was made of memory CD4+ T cells from PBMCs. Sample subset: CD45RA-negative fraction. These receptor sequences come from a man between 18 and 29 years old in good health. Some clones in this sample may be carry-over from other donors' samples.

The chain is built from TRBV27 and TRBJ2-5, with D perhaps given as TRBD1 or TRBD2 (5 bases each). CDR1 and CDR2 from the germline V gene are MNHEY and SMNVEV (reference sequence). There are 14 residues in the CDR3. The V and J ends lost 6 bases and 5 bases respectively, with 16 bases between them. The CDR3: CASSSPSGGETQYF. The CDR3 DNA follows: TGTGCCAGCAGCTCCCCGAGTGGGGGTGAGACCCAGTACTTC.

The sample holds a few counts of this clone. The chain joins TRBV27 to TRBJ2-1, with 8 bases matching TRBD1. V lost 7 bases and J lost 6; bases outside the gene matches: 5. Germline-derived CDR1 and CDR2 are MNHEY and SMNVEV (reference sequence). CDR3 length equals 13 residues. The DNA for the CDR3 is TGTGCCAGCACGGGACAGGTTCCCAATGAGCAGTTCTTC. It translates to CASTGQVPNEQFF.

The V call is TRBV11-1, the J call TRBJ2-3; D is perhaps TRBD1 or TRBD2 (5 bases each). This CDR3 is 16 amino acids long. Germline-derived CDR1 and CDR2 are SGHAT and FQDESV (reference sequence). The V end was cut by 5 bases, the J end by 2 bases, with 17 bases between. Here the CDR3 DNA reads TGTGCCAGCAGCCGCACCGGGACGAGTGACACAGATACGCAGTATTTT. Its translation is CASSRTGTSDTDTQYF.

The rearrangement joins TRBV18 to TRBJ2-5; 7 nucleotides match TRBD1. This CDR3 has 16 residues. Unmatched junction bases numbered 8, after V lost 3 bases and J lost 1 base. CDR1 is KGHSH, CDR2 LQKENI, per germline. CDR3 protein: CASSPLGTALQETQYF. Written as DNA, the CDR3 is TGTGCCAGCTCACCCCTGGGGACAGCTCTCCAAGAGACCCAGTACTTC.

The chain joins TRBV7-6 to TRBJ2-2; D possibly uses TRBD1 or TRBD2 (6 bases each). The germline CDR1 and CDR2 sequences are SGHVS and FNYEAQ. The CDR3 is 14 amino acids. V dropped 7 bases and J dropped 5 bases, with 14 bases sitting between them. CDR3 sequence: CASTGGSVTGELFF. The CDR3 coding sequence is TGTGCCAGCACCGGGGGCAGTGTAACCGGGGAGCTGTTTTTT.